This T cell receptor (beta chain) was captured in a study of blood T cell repertoires in COVID-19. Sequenced by immunoSEQ multiplex PCR; TCRdb stores in-frame clones only, minus some. There are a few hundred thousand clones in the sample; approximately 89% occur only once, and more than 9% lies in the top ten. The length of the CDR3 is 15 residues. Germline trimming cut 3 bases from V and 9 bases from J; bases unmatched to any gene: 6. The germline CDR1 and CDR2 sequences are MDHEN and SYDVKM. The sequencing sample was made of peripheral blood. The clonotype was recovered from a woman in her twenties or thirties with COVID-19, enrolled during active disease. This chain connects TRBV28 to TRBJ1-6; 9 nucleotides align to TRBD1. For the CDR3, the DNA is TGTGCCAGCAGTTTCCGTACAGGGGGCGGTTCACCCCTCCACTTT. This translates into CASSFRTGGGSPLHF.